Considering frequency, the clone carrying this T cell receptor beta chain is medium-sized. Antigen specificity is unknown. Trimming shortened V by 6 bases and J by 7 bases, and 13 bases separated the two germline ends. Germline V CDR1 and CDR2: ENHRY, SYGVKD. The CDR3 spans 13 residues. This sample stems from a study of cytomegalovirus exposure and HLA in healthy donors. The PCR employed 60 Vbeta primers together with 13 Jbeta primers. Assay: immunoSEQ multiplex PCR; the TCRdb copy retains only in-frame clones and omits some. In total, the table holds 30,000 to 40,000 clones. Sampled while nominally healthy, donors likely had unrecorded immune exposures. Study-level findings and limits: There were 164 TCR beta chains listed as cytomegalovirus-associated. Upon later analysis, TCR association rates were observed to vary by HLA locus, being highest for DRB1 and lowest for HLA-C.

The chain couples TRBV10-3 to TRBJ1-5, with D perhaps matching TRBD1 (6 bases). This TCR derives from a man aged 40-50 years in good health and CMV-seropositive. The sample comprised PBMCs. CDR3 residues: CAISGPGGQPQHF. The CDR3 bases are TGTGCCATCAGCGGACCGGGGGGCCAGCCCCAGCATTTT.